This T cell receptor (beta chain) appears in the sequencing data of a study of Ad26.COV2.S vaccination and SARS-CoV-2 variants. Background on the study: Among those in the COV1001 Ad26.COV2.S trial arm was the donor. Into the muscle, Ad26.COV2.S was dosed once or twice, 56 days apart.

Assay: immunoSEQ multiplex PCR; the TCRdb copy retains only in-frame clones and omits some. The sample lists some 420,000 clones, roughly 90% occurring once. CDR3 length: 17 amino acids. In germline, CDR1 is MNHEY, CDR2 SVGEGT. V was shortened by 0 bases and J by 3 bases, with 15 bases between the two germline ends. Regarding treatment: 15 to 20 received Ad26.COV2.S at low or high dose, single or two shots; about 5 received placebo; per-sample allocation not given. Material that was analyzed had been drawn on day 63 after the first vaccine or placebo injection. Wuhan-strain spike was delivered by a replication-incompetent Ad26 vector.

The V and J genes are TRBV6-2 or TRBV6-3 and TRBJ2-1; weak D call: TRBD2 (6 bases). Sequenced here: peripheral blood, sampled in a trial of Ad26.COV2.S vaccine versus placebo. This receptor was obtained from a person aged 18-65 years who received the Ad26.COV2.S COVID-19 vaccine or a placebo. The CDR3, as DNA: TGTGCCAGCAGTTACTCCCCGGGTAGCGGAGTCTACAATGAGCAGTTCTTC. Protein: CASSYSPGSGVYNEQFF.